The present T cell receptor (beta chain) was sequenced within a study of cytomegalovirus exposure and HLA in healthy donors. An approximately 130-subject validation cohort, separate from the approximately 700-subject first cohort, supplied the donors. Produced via immunoSEQ multiplex PCR; TCRdb's table is partial and in-frame only. The sample shows approximately 98,000 clones, over 75% of them seen only once. The CDR3 covers 12 residues. Trimming removed 4 bases at V and 12 bases at J, with 13 bases between. Germline V lookup: CDR1 SNHLY, CDR2 FYNNEI. The rearrangement joins TRBV2 to TRBJ2-1; D unclear. The sample taken for sequencing was PBMCs. The TCR originated in a woman between 18 and 30 years old in good health and CMV-seronegative. This chain's CDR3 is CASSGPGSGQFF. CDR3 DNA sequence: TGTGCCAGCAGTGGTCCGGGTTCGGGGCAGTTCTTC. Combining the CDR3 with reference TRBV2 and TRBJ2-1 gives the whole variable domain EPEVTQTPSHQVTQMGQEVILRCVPISNHLYFYWYRQILGQKVEFLVSFYNNEISEKSEIFDDQFSVERPDGSNFTLKIRSTKLEDSAMYFCASSGPGSGQFFGPGTRLTVL.